This T cell receptor beta chain derives from a study of blood T cells in healthy people across ages (dated by TCRdb to between 2014 and 2016). Regarding the research as a whole: In model experiments, template switching captured roughly one uniquely barcoded TCR beta cDNA molecule for every two T cells. The study measured age-related changes in TCR beta repertoire diversity using deep sequencing normalized with unique cDNA molecular identifiers. Four age groups were formed from the donors: young (average approximately 15 years), middle-aged (around 37), aged (62) and long-lived (about 80). To avoid experimental bias, donors of different ages were spread randomly across the sequencing lanes. For two donors (one aged 18 to 30 and one aged 80 or older), the study analyzed two additional independent replicas of 1 million unique cDNA reads from the same blood draw. The paper as a whole reports these results and caveats: As age increased, observed TCR beta diversity per million T cells dropped in a roughly linear way, and a significant reduction was already evident by age 40. Because profiling used bulk unsorted PBMCs, naive and antigen-experienced compartments could not be compared conclusively. Estimates of total diversity from one million sequenced T cells were regarded as lower bounds and underestimates. The CMV infection status of donors was not known, potentially confounding age-related changes in expanded clonotypes. There was a strong correlation between observed TCR beta diversity and the percentage of naive T cells measured by flow cytometry. The long-lived group showed more naive CD4+ T cells, fewer expanded clones and increased TCR diversity than the aged group, suggesting age selection.

In the case of this clonotype: This clone's antigen is unknown. No quality values exist for individual bases; no much larger clone is one base distant.

The roughly 39 donors, aged about 6 to 100 years, were systemically healthy Caucasian individuals from Russia. Each donor gave approximately 10 milliliters of peripheral blood, collected into EDTA-treated Vacutainer tubes. Ficoll-Paque density-gradient centrifugation was used to isolate PBMCs, with at least 7 million obtained per sample. Trizol reagent was used to extract total RNA from the PBMCs, yielding at least 6 micrograms per sample. For every donor, an aliquot of PBMCs went through flow cytometry to measure the percentages of naive CD45RAhigh/CD27high T cells. Reading from cysteine to phenylalanine, the CDR3 counts 13 amino acids. The read is trimmed to its CDR3 DNA, 39 bases read in frame from base 1. The V end loses 4 bases and the J end loses 6 bases, and a stretch of 11 bases separates them. Sequences ENHRY (CDR1) and SYGVKD (CDR2) are obtained from the germline V gene. Library preparation employed 5' RACE. Sequencing used an Illumina HiSeq 2500. A second PCR of about 7 to 12 cycles was run with a J-beta primer mix and a sample-barcoded 5' primer. A unique molecular identifier was introduced onto each TCR beta cDNA molecule by a template-switch 5' adaptor carrying 12 random nucleotides. Each sample yielded at least 3 million CDR3-containing paired-end reads. First-strand cDNA was synthesized from all RNA with the Mint cDNA synthesis kit, primed by a TRBC-specific oligonucleotide. Following uracil-DNA glycosylase treatment, all cDNA underwent a first 18-cycle PCR with the universal primers M1SS and BC2_uni_R. The authors processed their data as follows. Each sample was normalized by randomly selecting 1 million high-quality reads, each carrying a distinct molecular identifier. Reads with shared molecular identifiers were discarded instead of being binned into consensus sequences. CDR3 identification, clonotype clustering and error correction used MiTCR with a Q25 quality threshold and the strictest error-elimination algorithm. Lower-bound total TCR beta diversity was estimated with a nonparametric unseen species model using Euler transformation. The public reads were reanalyzed by TCRdb: fastp trimming at Q25, MiXCR alignment, in-frame beta chains only. CDR3 protein duplicates are merged, each entry listing the most common genes and DNA. The V and J calls reflect TCRdb's pipeline rather than the authors' work. Recorded for this sample are about 1,500,000 distinct CDR3 sequences; approximately 42% of them occurred a single time. Together, the top ten hold 7% to 9.5% of the sample.

This clonotype was obtained from a woman aged 18 to 35 in good health. Sequenced input: blood. The sequence is built from TRBV10-3 and TRBJ2-3; the D gene cannot be resolved reliably. The nucleotide sequence reads TGTGCCATCAGTGGGGCGAGAGAGGATACGCAGTATTTT. Translation gives CAISGAREDTQYF.